Presented here are 15 T cell receptor beta chains from one specimen sequenced in a study of cytomegalovirus exposure and HLA in healthy donors. The PCR made use of 60 Vbeta and 13 Jbeta primers. Assay used: immunoSEQ multiplex PCR; TCRdb lists only in-frame clones, some missing. The profile shows about 120,000 clones, about 15% of them singletons. The source material was PBMCs. Receptors originate from a female donor in good health and CMV-seropositive.

This clone has just a few counts. DNA of the CDR3: TGTGCCTGGGGTAAAGGGGCGCGGAGCACAGATACGCAGTATTTT. Residues: CAWGKGARSTDTQYF. V gene TRBV30 combines with J gene TRBJ2-3, with D possibly TRBD1 on 5 matching bases. The germline V gene encodes CDR1 GTSNPN and CDR2 SVGIG (reference sequence). This CDR3 has 15 amino acids. Deletions cut 5 bases from V and 0 bases from J, with 15 bases between.

V usage is TRBV28 and J usage is TRBJ2-1; 12 bases fit TRBD2. Trimming at V came to 6 bases and at J to 0 bases, leaving 12 bases not matched to a gene. Germline values: CDR1 MDHEN, CDR2 SYDVKM. This CDR3 has 19 residues. CDR3 bases: TGTGCCAGCAGCGGGGCTAGCGGGAGGGCCCGGGGCTCCTACAATGAGCAGTTCTTC. As protein: CASSGASGRARGSYNEQFF.

This clone has just a few counts. The chain carries TRBV28 and TRBJ1-1; 8 bases map to TRBD1. The germline gives CDR1 MDHEN, CDR2 SYDVKM. V shed 2 bases and J 13 bases; nucleotides not matched to a gene: 9. This CDR3 has 13 amino acids. The CDR3 region is CASSLGTGMKGFF. The CDR3 nucleotides read TGTGCCAGCAGTTTAGGGACAGGCATGAAGGGTTTCTTT. Full variable domain (missing parts from reference TRBV28 and TRBJ1-1): DVKVTQSSRYLVKRTGEKVFLECVQDMDHENMFWYRQDPGLGLRLIYFSYDVKMKEKGDIPEGYSVSREKKERFSLILESASTNQTSMYLCASSLGTGMKGFFGQGTRLTVV.

This rearrangement joins TRBV13 to TRBJ2-5, with 13 nucleotides matching TRBD2. The end of the DNA is better explained by TRBJ2-7, so the J call may be wrong. Germline V CDR1 and CDR2: PRHDT, FYEKMQ (reference sequence). The CDR3 has 16 amino acids. This chain's CDR3 is CASSRGLAGTSYEQYF. The DNA of the CDR3 is TGTGCCAGCAGCCGGGGACTAGCGGGGACATCCTACGAGCAGTACTTC.

Concerning this clone: A junction boundary mismatches the germline segment, possibly from a read error. This sequence joins TRBV4-1 and TRBJ2-7; D gene ambiguous. CDR3 length: 13 amino acids. CDR1 and CDR2 from the germline V gene are MGHRA and YSYEKL. This CDR3 reads CASSQEAGLVIRF. As DNA, the CDR3 is TGCGCCAGCAGCCAAGAAGCTGGTCTAGTGATCCGCTTC.

The chain recombines TRBV5-6 with TRBJ2-5; TRBD2 matches 8 bases. Germline values: CDR1 SGHDT, CDR2 YYEEEE. V was pared by 2 bases and J by 1 base, with 4 bases of the junction left unmatched. This CDR3 comprises 15 residues. The CDR3 region is CASSFGGLAQETQYF. In DNA form, the CDR3 reads TGTGCCAGCAGCTTTGGCGGACTAGCCCAAGAGACCCAGTACTTC.

V usage is TRBV6-6 and J usage is TRBJ1-4, with D possibly being TRBD1 (6 bases). V was shortened by 6 bases and J by 4 bases, with 12 bases between the two germline ends. Germline V gene lookup returns CDR1 MNHNY and CDR2 SVGAGI (reference sequence). The CDR3 totals 14 residues. The CDR3 DNA sequence: TGTGCCAGCAGGAAGACAGGAAATAATGAAAAACTGTTTTTT. Translating it yields CASRKTGNNEKLFF.

This chain joins TRBV7-9 and TRBJ1-4; 7 bases line up with TRBD1. With 1 base clipped from V and 7 bases from J, the junction kept 6 bases outside the gene matches. This CDR3 region has 15 residues. Looked up from germline, CDR1 is SEHNR and CDR2 is FQNEAQ (reference sequence). CDR3 amino acids: CASSLGLPGGEKLFF. CDR3 nucleotide sequence: TGTGCCAGCAGCTTAGGACTACCAGGGGGTGAAAAACTGTTTTTT.

The chain joins TRBV15 to TRBJ2-5, with 14 bases fitting TRBD2. The V segment lost 3 bases and the J segment 3 bases; nucleotides outside the gene matches: 9. This CDR3 is 18 amino acids long. CDR1 and CDR2 from the germline V gene are LNHNV and YYDKDF (reference sequence). CDR3 coding DNA: TGTGCCACCAGCAGCGGAATGACTAGCGGGGGGGCCGAAGAGACCCAGTACTTC. This codes for CATSSGMTSGGAEETQYF.

The chain combines TRBV11-2 with TRBJ2-5; D unresolved. The germline gives CDR1 SGHAT, CDR2 FQNNGV. The CDR3 covers 13 residues. V lost 5 bases and J 2 bases, leaving 9 bases between the germline ends. The CDR3 loop is CASSRFSQETQYF. Written as DNA, the CDR3 is TGTGCCAGCAGCCGGTTCTCTCAAGAGACCCAGTACTTC.

This clone occurred a few times. The chain is built from TRBV19 and TRBJ1-2, with D unresolved. The CDR3 runs to 13 residues. CDR1 is LNHDA and CDR2 is SQIVND in the germline V gene (reference sequence). V lost 6 bases to trimming and J lost 2 bases, with 10 bases between them. The CDR3 region is CASRRTGNYGYTF. The CDR3 coding sequence is TGTGCCAGTAGACGGACGGGGAACTATGGCTACACCTTC.

This clone was seen more than once but under ten times. The V and J genes are TRBV6-5 and TRBJ2-3; D is unresolved. V lost 3 bases and J lost 4, with 5 bases in between. This CDR3 is 12 amino acids long. Looked up from germline, CDR1 is MNHEY and CDR2 is SVGAGI. The CDR3 reads CASSYGPDTQYF. The CDR3 coding sequence is TGTGCCAGCAGTTATGGGCCAGATACGCAGTATTTT.

V gene TRBV5-1 combines with J gene TRBJ1-1, with 8 bases that match TRBD1. Per the germline V gene, CDR1 is SGHRS and CDR2 is YFSETQ. Trimming took 6 bases from V and 5 from J; bases not matched to a gene: 9. The CDR3 contains 14 residues. In DNA form, the CDR3 reads TGCGCCAGCACCGAGACAGGGGTAGGGACTGAAGCTTTCTTT. It is translated as CASTETGVGTEAFF.

This chain connects TRBV6-1 to TRBJ2-3, with a tentative D call TRBD2 (5 bases). Germline V gene data show CDR1 as MNHNS and CDR2 as SASEGT. Trimming removed 6 bases at V and 8 bases at J, with 15 bases between. This CDR3 comprises 13 residues. CDR3 region: CASSATGIGTQYF. The CDR3 bases are TGTGCCAGCAGCGCAACCGGGATTGGTACGCAGTATTTT.

The chain couples TRBV6-1 to TRBJ2-1, with TRBD1 identical over 7 bases. Germline CDR1 and CDR2: MNHNS and SASEGT. V lost 5 bases to trimming and J lost 2 bases; unmatched junction nucleotides: 6. The CDR3 sequence is 15 residues long. The CDR3 is CASSLGQSTYNEQFF. The CDR3 DNA reads as TGTGCCAGCAGTCTGGGACAGAGCACCTACAATGAGCAGTTCTTC.